This passage covers 19 T cell receptor beta chains from one sample sequenced in a study of a mutant IDH1 vaccine in newly diagnosed glioma. TCRdb's copy holds only in-frame clones and misses some; the assay was immunoSEQ multiplex PCR. The sample shows 45,000 to 60,000 clones, about 91% of them seen only once. Described time point: week 11, during vaccination. Every vaccine dose comprised 300 ug of mutant IDH1 20-mer peptide plus topical imiquimod. Their specific antigens are unknown. Material: PBMCs, obtained from a glioma patient whose treatment included an IDH1 peptide vaccine. All receptors derive from a man aged 50 or older with glioma.

The rearrangement links TRBV30 to TRBJ1-1; D gene ambiguous. Germline V CDR1 and CDR2: GTSNPN, SVGIG (reference sequence). Trimming shortened V by 4 bases and J by 0 bases, and 9 bases separated the two germline ends. The CDR3 is made up of 13 amino acids. This CDR3 is CAWIGRVNTEAFF. In nucleotides, the CDR3 is TGTGCCTGGATTGGACGGGTGAACACTGAAGCTTTCTTT.

The chain combines TRBV27 with TRBJ2-7; 12 bases map to TRBD1. This CDR3 has 14 amino acids. Germline CDR1 is MNHEY and CDR2 is SMNVEV (reference sequence). The V gene end was trimmed by 7 bases and the J gene end by 9 bases; junction bases not matched to a gene: 10. CDR3 loop: CASKEGTGGAPQYF. The CDR3 nucleotides are TGTGCCAGCAAAGAGGGGACAGGGGGCGCGCCGCAGTACTTC.

The chain recombines TRBV11-2 with TRBJ1-1; D gene ambiguous. Trimming removed 5 bases from V and 0 bases from J, with 13 bases in between. The CDR3 is made up of 15 amino acids. The germline V gene has CDR1 SGHAT and CDR2 FQNNGV. The chain's CDR3 is CASSPTLAVNTEAFF. DNA for the CDR3: TGTGCCAGCAGCCCAACCCTCGCGGTGAACACTGAAGCTTTCTTT.

This rearrangement joins TRBV2 to TRBJ2-5, with unresolved D. Germline CDR1 and CDR2: SNHLY and FYNNEI. Trimming left V 6 bases short and J 4 bases short, with 9 bases between. The CDR3 sequence is 12 residues long. For the CDR3, the DNA is TGTGCCAGCAGGGGTTTTTCAGAGACCCAGTACTTC. Protein sequence: CASRGFSETQYF.

The V call is TRBV7-8, the J call TRBJ1-2, with D possibly matching TRBD1 (5 bases). Germline V gene lookup returns CDR1 SGHVS and CDR2 FQNEAQ. CDR3 length equals 15 residues. V was cut by 5 bases and J by 3 bases, with 16 bases left in between. The CDR3 is CASSPGHNRDYGYTF. CDR3 DNA: TGTGCCAGCAGCCCCGGACACAATCGGGACTATGGCTACACCTTC.

The rearrangement joins TRBV9 to TRBJ2-7; TRBD1 matches 7 bases. The CDR3 is made up of 11 amino acids. Germline CDR1 SGDLS, CDR2 YYNGEE. V was pared by 3 bases and J by 7 bases, with 1 base of the junction left unmatched. The DNA of the CDR3 is TGTGCCAGCAGCGCAGGGGGAGAGCAGTACTTC. It yields the protein CASSAGGEQYF.

V is TRBV14 and J is TRBJ2-7; D gene uncertain. Germline V gives CDR1 SGHDN, CDR2 FVKESK. The CDR3 is 12 amino acids. Trimming pared 3 bases from V and 5 bases from J, leaving 8 bases between. The CDR3 region has the DNA TGTGCCAGCAGCCATACGACCCACGAGCAGTACTTC. It codes for CASSHTTHEQYF.

This chain joins TRBV5-1 and TRBJ2-2, with 8 bases matching TRBD2. V trimming: 4 bases; J trimming: 1 base; junction bases outside the gene matches: 9. The CDR3 is 17 amino acids. Germline lookup yields CDR1 SGHRS and CDR2 YFSETQ. The CDR3 reads CASSPQPSGRNTGELFF. CDR3 DNA: TGCGCCAGCAGCCCCCAACCGAGCGGGAGGAACACCGGGGAGCTGTTTTTT.

The chain has TRBV28 and TRBJ2-5; 8 bases are shared with TRBD2. This CDR3 comprises 14 residues. Germline V lookup: CDR1 MDHEN, CDR2 SYDVKM. V lost 4 bases to trimming and J lost 1 base; unmatched junction nucleotides: 2. CDR3 sequence (DNA): TGTGCCAGCAGTTCGGGGGGGACCCAAGAGACCCAGTACTTC. Protein sequence: CASSSGGTQETQYF.

J is TRBJ1-3 and V is TRBV28, with D unclear. Trimming stripped 9 bases from V and 0 bases from J, with 15 bases between. The CDR3 totals 15 residues. Germline assignment: CDR1 MDHEN and CDR2 SYDVKM. The CDR3 DNA sequence: TGTGCCAGTCGTTTTCCGGGGAGCTCTGGAAACACCATATATTTT. Its translation: CASRFPGSSGNTIYF.

The J gene is TRBJ2-5, the V gene TRBV18; 8 nucleotides agree with TRBD2. The CDR3 has 14 amino acids. CDR1 and CDR2 (germline): KGHSH, LQKENI. V lost 0 bases and J lost 5; bases outside the gene matches: 2. The CDR3: CASSPPRLAETQYF. The CDR3 DNA sequence: TGTGCCAGCTCACCACCGCGACTAGCGGAGACCCAGTACTTC.

The rearrangement links TRBV5-8 to TRBJ2-7; D is undetermined. Trimming took off 4 bases at V and 7 bases at J, with 15 bases between the two ends. CDR1 is SGHTS, CDR2 YDEGEE, per germline. The CDR3 runs 13 residues. The CDR3 DNA is TGTGCCAGCAGCCCCGACACGTTGGGGGAGCAGTACTTC. Translation: CASSPDTLGEQYF.

V and J are TRBV2 and TRBJ1-2; D call uncertain. The CDR3 totals 11 residues. V shed 6 bases and J shed 3 bases, with 5 bases lying between them. Per the germline V gene, CDR1 is SNHLY and CDR2 is FYNNEI. Here the CDR3 DNA reads TGTGCCAGCAGGGAGGACTATGGCTACACCTTC. Protein sequence: CASREDYGYTF.

This chain links TRBV15 with TRBJ2-1; D perhaps matches TRBD1 (5 bases). This CDR3 contains 15 residues. Germline assignment: CDR1 LNHNV and CDR2 YYDKDF (reference sequence). V gave up 0 bases and J gave up 4 bases, with 10 bases separating them. CDR3 in DNA: TGTGCCACCAGCAGAGATAGGGGTTCATACAATGAGCAGTTCTTC. Translation gives CATSRDRGSYNEQFF.

The chain carries TRBV10-3 and TRBJ2-7, with unresolved D. Germline V gene data show CDR1 as ENHRY and CDR2 as SYGVKD. The CDR3 length is 11 residues. V lost 1 base and J 6 bases, leaving 4 bases between the germline ends. The CDR3 here is CAISEWREQYF. The CDR3 DNA is TGTGCCATCAGTGAGTGGCGCGAGCAGTACTTC.

The genes are TRBV19 and TRBJ2-3, with 11 bases identical to TRBD1. CDR1 and CDR2 (germline): LNHDA, SQIVND (reference sequence). The V segment lost 7 bases and the J segment 4 bases; nucleotides outside the gene matches: 4. The CDR3 runs 14 residues. CDR3 protein: CASKPGQGADTQYF. The CDR3 bases are TGTGCCAGTAAACCGGGACAGGGGGCAGATACGCAGTATTTT.

This chain links TRBV9 with TRBJ2-3; 13 nucleotides agree with TRBD2. The CDR3 has 18 residues. Germline loops: CDR1 SGDLS, CDR2 YYNGEE. With 4 bases clipped from V and 0 bases from J, the junction kept 8 bases outside the gene matches. The CDR3: CASSLGLAGVSSTDTQYF. The CDR3 coding sequence is TGTGCCAGCAGCTTAGGACTAGCGGGAGTATCAAGCACAGATACGCAGTATTTT.

The CDR3 nucleotides are TGTGCCAGCAGCTTAACAGCGGGGGCCTACGAGCAGTACTTC. Protein sequence: CASSLTAGAYEQYF. V is TRBV7-2 and J is TRBJ2-7, with 8 bases aligning to TRBD2. Germline CDR1 reads SGHTA; CDR2 reads FQGNSA. With V trimmed by 2 bases and J by 2 bases, 2 bases remained unmatched. This CDR3 is built from 14 residues.

This chain links TRBV9 with TRBJ2-7, with D uncertain. Trimming pared 4 bases from V and 0 bases from J, leaving 11 bases between. From germline, CDR1 is SGDLS and CDR2 YYNGEE. The CDR3 runs 14 residues. As DNA, the CDR3 is TGTGCCAGCAGCCCAGCCCTAAGCTCCTACGAGCAGTACTTC. Amino acids: CASSPALSSYEQYF.